A selection of T cell receptor beta chains follows, all from one sample in a study of Graves' ophthalmopathy and Graves' hyperthyroidism. One entry per CDR3 protein results from TCRdb running MiXCR on the multiplex PCR reads. Of about 210,000 distinct CDR3 sequences detected, under 30% appear once; the ten largest clones hold approximately 9%. Sequencing was done on a sample of peripheral blood. The source of these receptors is a man in his fifties or sixties with Graves' ophthalmopathy. CDR3s include the opening cysteine and the closing phenylalanine or tryptophan. A D gene is named only where the DNA matches it firmly. Rows may omit the clone size; those that give it use once, few, many or a size class.

CDR3 protein: CASRNGLNTEAFF
CDR3 DNA: TGTGCCAGCCGTAACGGGTTGAACACTGAAGCTTTCTTT
CDR3 length: 13
D gene: -
J gene: TRBJ1-1
V gene: TRBV12-3/TRBV12-4
clone size: -

CDR3 protein: CSALVGKETQYF
CDR3 DNA: TGCAGCGCTTTAGTGGGTAAAGAGACCCAGTACTTC
CDR3 length: 12
D gene: -
J gene: TRBJ2-5
V gene: TRBV29-1
clone size: many

CDR3 protein: CASTGPQETQYF
CDR3 DNA: TGTGCCAGCACGGGACCACAAGAGACCCAGTACTTC
CDR3 length: 12
D gene: -
J gene: TRBJ2-5
V gene: TRBV6-1
clone size: many

CDR3 protein: CASSSIGNQPQHF
CDR3 DNA: TGTGCCAGCAGTTCGATTGGGAATCAGCCCCAGCATTTT
CDR3 length: 13
D gene: -
J gene: TRBJ1-5
V gene: TRBV12-3/TRBV12-4
clone size: -

CDR3 protein: CASSLVRGQETQYF
CDR3 DNA: TGTGCCAGCAGCTTGGTCAGGGGGCAAGAGACCCAGTACTTC
CDR3 length: 14
D gene: TRBD1
J gene: TRBJ2-5
V gene: TRBV7-9
clone size: many

CDR3 protein: CASSYSGTLGDGYTF
CDR3 DNA: TGTGCCAGCAGTTACTCCGGGACCCTGGGGGATGGCTACACCTTC
CDR3 length: 15
D gene: -
J gene: TRBJ1-2
V gene: TRBV6-2/TRBV6-3
clone size: -

CDR3 protein: CASSLGRDQPQHF
CDR3 DNA: TGTGCCAGCAGCTTAGGCAGAGATCAGCCCCAGCATTTT
CDR3 length: 13
D gene: -
J gene: TRBJ1-5
V gene: TRBV7-2
clone size: many

CDR3 protein: CASSYNSGSKYF
CDR3 DNA: TGTGCCAGCAGTTACAATTCCGGGTCTAAGTACTTC
CDR3 length: 12
D gene: -
J gene: TRBJ2-7
V gene: TRBV6-2/TRBV6-3
clone size: -

CDR3 protein: CASSLRWRAYEQYF
CDR3 DNA: TGTGCCAGCAGCTTACGGTGGCGGGCCTACGAGCAGTACTTC
CDR3 length: 14
D gene: -
J gene: TRBJ2-7
V gene: TRBV12-3/TRBV12-4
clone size: once

CDR3 protein: CASSPPGGSYEQYF
CDR3 DNA: TGTGCCAGCAGCCCTCCGGGGGGATCCTACGAGCAGTACTTC
CDR3 length: 14
D gene: TRBD2
J gene: TRBJ2-7
V gene: TRBV7-9
clone size: many

CDR3 protein: CAGSTRQGTFYGYTF
CDR3 DNA: TGTGCCGGTAGTACCCGACAGGGAACTTTCTATGGCTACACCTTC
CDR3 length: 15
D gene: TRBD1
J gene: TRBJ1-2
V gene: TRBV19
clone size: -

CDR3 protein: CASSPTSAMYTDTQYF
CDR3 DNA: TGTGCCAGCAGCCCTACGAGCGCAATGTACACAGATACGCAGTATTTT
CDR3 length: 16
D gene: -
J gene: TRBJ2-3
V gene: TRBV11-2
clone size: -

CDR3 protein: CASSQSRTGGHEQYF
CDR3 DNA: TGCGCCAGCAGCCAAAGCCGGACAGGAGGGCACGAGCAGTACTTC
CDR3 length: 15
D gene: -
J gene: TRBJ2-7
V gene: TRBV4-3
clone size: -

CDR3 protein: CAISESRVNGYTF
CDR3 DNA: TGTGCCATCAGTGAGTCTAGGGTGAATGGCTACACCTTC
CDR3 length: 13
D gene: -
J gene: TRBJ1-2
V gene: TRBV10-3
clone size: -

CDR3 protein: CAISDRESEQPQHF
CDR3 DNA: TGTGCCATCAGTGACAGGGAGTCGGAACAGCCCCAGCATTTT
CDR3 length: 14
D gene: -
J gene: TRBJ1-5
V gene: TRBV10-3
clone size: many

CDR3 protein: CASSSASGTRKLFF
CDR3 DNA: TGTGCCAGCAGTTCCGCCAGCGGGACTAGGAAACTGTTTTTT
CDR3 length: 14
D gene: -
J gene: TRBJ1-4
V gene: TRBV27
clone size: many

CDR3 protein: CASSADTSTNEKLFF
CDR3 DNA: TGTGCCAGCAGCGCCGACACCTCAACTAATGAAAAACTGTTTTTT
CDR3 length: 15
D gene: -
J gene: TRBJ1-4
V gene: TRBV2
clone size: -

CDR3 protein: CSVSPAETAGVVEQYF
CDR3 DNA: TGCAGCGTATCTCCGGCGGAGACAGCAGGGGTGGTTGAGCAGTACTTC
CDR3 length: 16
D gene: -
J gene: TRBJ2-7
V gene: TRBV29-1
clone size: many